Below are 15 T cell receptor beta chains sequenced from a single sample in a study of blood T cell repertoires in COVID-19. TCRdb's table, derived via immunoSEQ multiplex PCR, lists solely in-frame clones and lacks some. Altogether 210,000 or so clones are present, about 91% being singletons, with the ten largest covering around 1.2%. The sample comprised peripheral blood. These TCRs come from a young man with acute or convalescent COVID-19.

This chain uses TRBV5-5 with TRBJ2-1; D possibly corresponds to TRBD1 (6 bases). Per germline, CDR1 SGHKS and CDR2 YYEKEE (reference sequence). The CDR3 is made up of 12 amino acids. Trimming left V 3 bases short and J 10 bases short, with 11 bases between. CDR3 in amino acids: CASSWRGGEQFF. In nucleotides, the CDR3 is TGTGCCAGCAGCTGGCGAGGGGGAGAGCAGTTCTTC.

The chain joins TRBV2 to TRBJ1-5; D not resolved. The CDR3 is made up of 14 amino acids. V was cut by 6 bases and J by 6 bases, with 15 bases left in between. Germline V gene sequence: CDR1 SNHLY, CDR2 FYNNEI. CDR3: CASSGISNLQPQHF. The CDR3 bases are TGTGCCAGCAGCGGGATATCTAATCTTCAGCCCCAGCATTTT.

The chain combines TRBV5-1 with TRBJ1-4; tentatively, D is TRBD1 (6 bases). The germline gives CDR1 SGHRS, CDR2 YFSETQ. Trimming shortened V by 2 bases and J by 7 bases, and 15 bases separated the two germline ends. The length of the CDR3 is 15 residues. CDR3 protein: CASSLDGSRGEKLFF. CDR3 coding DNA: TGCGCCAGCAGCTTAGACGGTAGCAGGGGTGAAAAACTGTTTTTT.

V usage is TRBV6-5 and J usage is TRBJ1-2; D gene ambiguous. Germline V gene sequence: CDR1 MNHEY, CDR2 SVGAGI. Trimming took off 7 bases at V and 4 bases at J, with 19 bases between the two ends. The CDR3 is made up of 15 amino acids. CDR3 loop: CASKARVIYIYGYTF. The CDR3 DNA reads TGTGCCAGCAAAGCCCGAGTTATCTATATCTATGGCTACACCTTC.

The chain has TRBV11-2 and TRBJ2-1; TRBD2 matches at 7 bases. J gave up 4 bases and V 5 bases, and 8 bases lay outside the gene matches. The germline V gene has CDR1 SGHAT and CDR2 FQNNGV. The CDR3 has 15 residues. This chain's CDR3 is CASSPPSGLYNEQFF. The CDR3 DNA is TGTGCCAGCAGCCCACCTAGCGGACTTTACAATGAGCAGTTCTTC.

This rearrangement joins TRBV23-1 to TRBJ1-5; perhaps TRBD1 as D (6 bases). TRBV23-1 is noted as an ORF with a role that remains uncertain. V was cut by 0 bases and J by 0 bases, with 15 bases left in between. The CDR3 covers 18 residues. The CDR3 coding sequence is TGCGCCAGCAGTCAATCAGGACAGACGCCTTATAGCAATCAGCCCCAGCATTTT. It encodes CASSQSGQTPYSNQPQHF.

This clone was detected only once. DNA of the CDR3: TGTGCCAGCAGTATGCGACACAATCAGCCCCAGCATTTT. Its protein product is CASSMRHNQPQHF. V and J are TRBV12-3 or TRBV12-4 and TRBJ1-5; D is unresolved. Trimming left V 5 bases short and J 3 bases short, with 8 bases between. The CDR3 covers 13 residues.

This rearrangement joins TRBV2 to TRBJ2-6; D not resolved. The V end lost 6 bases, the J end lost 3 bases, and 12 bases lay between the germline ends. This CDR3 is built from 15 residues. CDR1 SNHLY and CDR2 FYNNEI come from the germline V gene. The CDR3 is CASRAIGYGANVLTF. The DNA for the CDR3 is TGTGCCAGCAGAGCCATCGGTTATGGGGCCAACGTCCTGACTTTC.

The chain links TRBV13 to TRBJ2-3; a weak D match, TRBD2 (6 bases). Looked up from germline, CDR1 is PRHDT and CDR2 is FYEKMQ (reference sequence). The CDR3 length is 15 residues. Trimming took 5 bases from V and 6 from J, leaving 18 bases between them. CDR3 nucleotide sequence: TGTGCCAGCAGCGTAACGGGACTTGGAACGGATACGCAGTATTTT. Protein sequence: CASSVTGLGTDTQYF.

V gene TRBV12-3 or TRBV12-4 combines with J gene TRBJ1-1; 8 nucleotides line up with TRBD1. The CDR3 runs to 12 residues. Trimming at V came to 6 bases and at J to 8 bases, leaving 5 bases not matched to a gene. CDR3 sequence (DNA): TGTGCCAGCAGCACGACAGGGGCCGAAGCTTTCTTT. Its translation: CASSTTGAEAFF.

The chain links TRBV9 to TRBJ1-6, with D possibly being TRBD1 (5 bases). V dropped 5 bases and J dropped 10 bases, with 19 bases sitting between them. The CDR3 loop spans 15 amino acids. Germline V CDR1 and CDR2: SGDLS, YYNGEE. The CDR3: CASSRSGGTTSPLHF. The CDR3, as DNA: TGTGCCAGCAGTCGTAGCGGGGGTACTACCTCACCCCTCCACTTT. The full variable domain, with the rest looked up from reference TRBV9 and TRBJ1-6, is DSGVTQTPKHLITATGQRVTLRCSPRSGDLSVYWYQQSLDQGLQFLIQYYNGEERAKGNILERFSAQQFPDLHSELNLSSLELGDSALYFCASSRSGGTTSPLHFGNGTRLTVT.

This clone was found a few times. V usage is TRBV5-4 and J usage is TRBJ2-2; 9 nucleotides agree with TRBD1. This CDR3 spans 16 amino acids. Germline V lookup: CDR1 SGHNT, CDR2 YYREEE (reference sequence). V lost 2 bases, J lost 3 bases, and 5 bases stayed unmatched. In nucleotides, the CDR3 is TGTGCCAGCAGCTTTGGGGGGACAGGGTACACCGGGGAGCTGTTTTTT. It translates to CASSFGGTGYTGELFF. The full variable domain, rest sourced from reference TRBV5-4 and TRBJ2-2, is ETGVTQSPTHLIKTRGQQVTLRCSSQSGHNTVSWYQQALGQGPQFIFQYYREEENGRGNFPPRFSGLQFPNYSSELNVNALELDDSALYLCASSFGGTGYTGELFFGEGSRLTVL.

On this clone: The junction and the germline gene differ at one end; a read error may be behind it. The rearrangement joins TRBV6-6 to TRBJ2-7, with TRBD2 identical over 10 bases. This CDR3 contains 12 residues. In germline, CDR1 is MNHNY, CDR2 SVGAGI (reference sequence). CDR3 coding DNA: TGTGCCAGCAGCCAAGGACTAGCGGACCAGACGTTC. This gives the protein CASSQGLADQTF.

The chain joins TRBV5-1 to TRBJ2-7, with D maybe TRBD2 (6 bases). This CDR3 has 15 amino acids. CDR1 is SGHRS, CDR2 YFSETQ, per germline. V was clipped by 3 bases and J by 3 bases, with 16 bases between them. CDR3 amino acids: CASSWGLSNIYEQYF. DNA for the CDR3: TGCGCCAGCAGCTGGGGACTGAGCAATATCTACGAGCAGTACTTC.

V gene TRBV9 combines with J gene TRBJ2-1; the D is unclear. V lost 4 bases and J 5 bases, leaving 4 bases between the germline ends. Germline loops: CDR1 SGDLS, CDR2 YYNGEE. This CDR3 comprises 11 residues. CDR3 region: CASSPNNEQFF. In DNA form, the CDR3 reads TGTGCCAGCAGCCCAAACAATGAGCAGTTCTTC.